These T cell receptor beta chains were read from a single sample in a study of T cell clonotyping in hematopoietic cell transplantation. Method: immunoSEQ multiplex PCR; TCRdb's copy keeps in-frame clones and lacks some. The sample consists of 6,300 or so clones, 80% to 90% of them appearing once. Sequenced here: peripheral blood mononuclear cells, sampled 180 days after allogeneic stem cell transplant. The receptors were sampled from a female patient in her forties or fifties who had an allogeneic stem cell transplant from an unrelated donor, so the T cells may come from the graft donor. Some clones in this sample may be carry-over from other donors' samples. Both conserved end residues are part of each CDR3. Fields, in order: D gene, clone size, V gene, J gene, CDR3 DNA, CDR3 protein. The D gene is left open where the match is weak. Clone size is shown for a subset of rows, as once, few, many or a class of expanded clone.

.	.	TRBV7-6	TRBJ1-1	TGTGCCAGCAGCTTAGGGGGCTTGGGGGTAACTGAAGCTTTCTTT	CASSLGGLGVTEAFF
.	.	TRBV6-5	TRBJ1-1	TGTGCCAGCAGCCTGAGGGGGGGGACTGAAGCTTTCTTT	CASSLRGGTEAFF
TRBD1	.	TRBV7-9	TRBJ1-5	TGTGCCAGCAGCCAGACAGGGGGCAATCAGCCCCAGCATTTT	CASSQTGGNQPQHF
TRBD1	.	TRBV2	TRBJ1-6	TGTGCCAGCAGTTCACAGGGGGCCCATAATTCACCCCTCCACTTT	CASSSQGAHNSPLHF
.	few	TRBV10-3	TRBJ1-2	TGTGCCATCAGTGATCACCAAGTCGGCTATGGCTACACCTTC	CAISDHQVGYGYTF
.	.	TRBV11-2	TRBJ1-3	TGTGCCAGCAGCAATCAGGGCGGAAACACCATATATTTT	CASSNQGGNTIYF
.	.	TRBV6-1	TRBJ1-5	TGTGCCAGCAGTAAGGACAATCAGCCCCAGCATTTT	CASSKDNQPQHF
.	.	TRBV2	TRBJ2-3	TGTGCCAGCAGAGTAGCGGAGCTCACAGATACGCAGTATTTT	CASRVAELTDTQYF
.	.	TRBV4-2	TRBJ2-3	TGTGCCAGTTCAGGGACCAGCACAGATACGCAGTATTTT	CASSGTSTDTQYF
.	.	TRBV29-1	TRBJ1-2	TGCAGCGAGAAGACAGGTTATGGCTACACCTTC	CSEKTGYGYTF
TRBD1	.	TRBV27	TRBJ1-2	TGTGCCAGCAGTTCAGAGGGACAGGGGTCCTATGGCTACACCTTC	CASSSEGQGSYGYTF
TRBD2	.	TRBV7-2	TRBJ2-7	TGTGCCAGCAGCTTTAGCGCCGGCGGGGGAAGGCGCGAGCAGTACTTC	CASSFSAGGGRREQYF
.	.	TRBV28	TRBJ1-4	TGTGCCAGCGGGGGGGCAACTAATGAAAAACTGTTTTTT	CASGGATNEKLFF
.	large	TRBV19	TRBJ1-2	TGTGCCAGTACCTCGAACCCCTATGGCTACACCTTC	CASTSNPYGYTF
.	.	TRBV20-1	TRBJ1-2	TGCAGTGCTCCAAGCAGTGGCTACACCTTC	CSAPSSGYTF
TRBD2	.	TRBV7-2	TRBJ2-1	TGTGCCAGCAGCCCGAGCGCGGGGGGGACCTACAATGAGCAGTTCTTC	CASSPSAGGTYNEQFF
.	.	TRBV4-2	TRBJ1-2	TGTGCCAGCAGCCAAGAGCAGGCCGGGAACTATGGCTACACCTTC	CASSQEQAGNYGYTF
.	.	TRBV19	TRBJ2-7	TGTGCCAGTAGTTCAACTAGGTTCCCAGGGGCCGAGCAGTACTTC	CASSSTRFPGAEQYF